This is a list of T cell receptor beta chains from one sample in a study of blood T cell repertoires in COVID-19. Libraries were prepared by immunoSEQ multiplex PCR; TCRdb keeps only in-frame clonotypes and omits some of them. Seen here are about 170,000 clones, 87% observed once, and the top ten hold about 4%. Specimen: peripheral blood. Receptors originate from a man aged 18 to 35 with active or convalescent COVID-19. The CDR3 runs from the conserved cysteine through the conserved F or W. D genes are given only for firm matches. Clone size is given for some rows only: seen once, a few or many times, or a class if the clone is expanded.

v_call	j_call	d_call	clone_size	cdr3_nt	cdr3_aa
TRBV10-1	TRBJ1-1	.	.	TGCGCCAGCAGTGAGTCCTCAGGCACTGAAGCTTTCTTT	CASSESSGTEAFF
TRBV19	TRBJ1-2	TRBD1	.	TGTGCCAGAGAAACCGGGACAGGGGATTGGCACTATGGCTACACCTTC	CARETGTGDWHYGYTF
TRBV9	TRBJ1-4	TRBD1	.	TGTGCCAGCAGCGTCGGGACAGGGTATGAAAAACTGTTTTTT	CASSVGTGYEKLFF
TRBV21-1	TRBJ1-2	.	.	TGTGCCAGCAGCGCCGGGGGGGGACGATATGGCTACACCTTC	CASSAGGGRYGYTF
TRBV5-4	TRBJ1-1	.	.	TGTGCCAGCAGCTTGAATCGAGGGTCGAGCTCTGAAGCTTTCTTT	CASSLNRGSSSEAFF
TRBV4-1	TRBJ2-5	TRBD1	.	TGCGCCAGCAGCCAAGATCGGCGAGGGGGCGAGACCCAGTACTTC	CASSQDRRGGETQYF
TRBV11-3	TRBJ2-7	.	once	TGTGCCAGCAGCTTTGGAGAGAGGAACGAGCAGTACTTC	CASSFGERNEQYF
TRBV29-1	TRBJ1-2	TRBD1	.	TGCAGCGTTGAACGGAGGGGGCAAGGTGACTATGGCTACACCTTC	CSVERRGQGDYGYTF
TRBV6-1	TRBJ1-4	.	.	TGTGCCAGCAGTGAGCAGGGCTATTACGAAAAACTGTTTTTT	CASSEQGYYEKLFF
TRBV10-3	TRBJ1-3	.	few	TGTGCCATCAGTGACCTTACTCGAACTGGAAACACCATATATTTT	CAISDLTRTGNTIYF
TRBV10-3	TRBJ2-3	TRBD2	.	TGTGCCATCAGTGGATTATGGGCTAGCGGGGCGGATACGCAGTATTTT	CAISGLWASGADTQYF
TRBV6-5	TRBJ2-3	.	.	TGTGCCAGCAGTTACGGGCAGGGTATCACAGATACGCAGTATTTT	CASSYGQGITDTQYF
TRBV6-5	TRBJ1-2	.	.	TGTGCCAGCAGTTTCACAGGCGGTTATGGCTACACCTTC	CASSFTGGYGYTF
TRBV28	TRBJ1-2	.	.	TGTGCCAGCAGCTCTCCCGGGTTTGGCTACACCTTC	CASSSPGFGYTF
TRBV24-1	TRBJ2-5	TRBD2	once	TGTGCCACCGGACTAGCGGGGACAGAGACCCAGTACTTC	CATGLAGTETQYF
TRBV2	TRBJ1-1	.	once	TGTGCCAGCAGTGTACCTCCGGGGATGAACACTGAAGCTTTCTTT	CASSVPPGMNTEAFF
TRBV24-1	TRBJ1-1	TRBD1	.	TGTGCCACCAGGGCCGAGACAGGGGGCGGGAGAACTGAAGCTTTCTTT	CATRAETGGGRTEAFF
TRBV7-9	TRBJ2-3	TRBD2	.	TGTGCCAGCAGCTCGAGTGGGGGAGGGGACCTAGATACGCAGTATTTT	CASSSSGGGDLDTQYF
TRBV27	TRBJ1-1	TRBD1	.	TGTGCCAGCAGTTTCTACAGGGGAATTGACACTGAAGCTTTCTTT	CASSFYRGIDTEAFF
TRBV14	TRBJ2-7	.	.	TGTGCCAGCACCCCCACACACACTACGAACGAGCAGTACTTC	CASTPTHTTNEQYF
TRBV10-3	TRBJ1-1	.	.	TGTGCCATCAGTGGTGCGGGGGGGACTGAAGCTTTCTTT	CAISGAGGTEAFF
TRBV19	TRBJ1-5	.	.	TGTGCCAGTAGTATTATGGGGGGTGGCAATCAGCCCCAGCATTTT	CASSIMGGGNQPQHF
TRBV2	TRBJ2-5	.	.	TGTGCCAGCAGTGTGCGACAGCTTGAGACCCAGTACTTC	CASSVRQLETQYF
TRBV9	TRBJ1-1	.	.	TGTGCCAGCAGCGTTATGACAGGGAACACTGAAGCTTTCTTT	CASSVMTGNTEAFF
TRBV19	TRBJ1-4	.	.	TGTGCCAGTAGTACCCCCTGGAGGGTGAATGAAAAACTGTTTTTT	CASSTPWRVNEKLFF
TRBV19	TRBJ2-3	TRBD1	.	TGTGCCAGTAGTATTCGGGACAGGGTTACGACAGATACGCAGTATTTT	CASSIRDRVTTDTQYF
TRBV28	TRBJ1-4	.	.	TGTGCCAGCAGTTCGTACAGGGAAGTTTCTAATGAAAAACTGTTTTTT	CASSSYREVSNEKLFF